Sequencing of this T cell receptor (beta chain) was carried out in a study of monozygotic twins with inflammatory bowel disease. Study-level findings and limits: Healthy co-twins had higher TCRbeta inverse Simpson diversity than their IBD twins.

TCRdb re-called the 5' RACE reads; every CDR3 protein appears as one record, without DNA. Here the sample table reports about 350,000 distinct CDR3 sequences. In germline, CDR1 is SGDLS, CDR2 YYNGEE. This CDR3 is 16 amino acids long. In the case of this clonotype: Its specificity is not known.

The sequence came from a human donor with ulcerative colitis or Crohn's disease, or a healthy co-twin of an affected twin (not recorded which). Material: blood. The V and J genes are TRBV9 and TRBJ2-3; TCRdb's assignment of TRBD1 cannot be checked, as there is no DNA. CDR3 sequence: CASSLSGSPSTDTQYF.